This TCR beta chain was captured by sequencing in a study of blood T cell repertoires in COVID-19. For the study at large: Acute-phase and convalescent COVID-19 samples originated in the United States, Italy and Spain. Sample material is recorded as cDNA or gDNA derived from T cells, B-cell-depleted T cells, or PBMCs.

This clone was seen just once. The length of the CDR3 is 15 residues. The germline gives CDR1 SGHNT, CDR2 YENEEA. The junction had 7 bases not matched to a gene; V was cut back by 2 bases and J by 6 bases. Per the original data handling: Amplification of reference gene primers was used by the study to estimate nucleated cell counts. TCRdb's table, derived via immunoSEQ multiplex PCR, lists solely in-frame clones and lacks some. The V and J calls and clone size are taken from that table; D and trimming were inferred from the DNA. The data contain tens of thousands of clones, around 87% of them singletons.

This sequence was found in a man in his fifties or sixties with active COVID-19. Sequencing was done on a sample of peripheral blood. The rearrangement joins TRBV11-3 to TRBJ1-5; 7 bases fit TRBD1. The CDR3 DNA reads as TGTGCCAGCAGCTTACAGGGGCACAGGGGTCAGCCCCAGCATTTT. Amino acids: CASSLQGHRGQPQHF.